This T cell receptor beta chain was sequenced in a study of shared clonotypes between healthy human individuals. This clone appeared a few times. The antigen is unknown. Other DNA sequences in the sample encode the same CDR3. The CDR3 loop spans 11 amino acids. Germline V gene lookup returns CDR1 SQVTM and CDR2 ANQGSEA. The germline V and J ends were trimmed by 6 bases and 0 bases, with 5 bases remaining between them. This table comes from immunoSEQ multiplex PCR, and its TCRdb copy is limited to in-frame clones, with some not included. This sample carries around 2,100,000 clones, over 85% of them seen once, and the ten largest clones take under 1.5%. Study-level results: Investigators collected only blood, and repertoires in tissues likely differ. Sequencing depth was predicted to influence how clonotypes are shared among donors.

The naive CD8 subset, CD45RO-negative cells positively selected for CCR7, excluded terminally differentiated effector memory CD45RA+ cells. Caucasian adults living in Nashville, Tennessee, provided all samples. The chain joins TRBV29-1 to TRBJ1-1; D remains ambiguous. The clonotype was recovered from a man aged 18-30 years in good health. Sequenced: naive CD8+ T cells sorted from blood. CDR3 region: CSVPMNTEAFF. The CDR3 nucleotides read TGCAGCGTCCCAATGAACACTGAAGCTTTCTTT.